This TCR beta chain was sequenced in a study of T-cell reconstitution after alpha-beta-depleted transplantation in children. This clonotype was detected a few times. Its antigen is unknown. The TCRbeta library was prepared with unique molecular identifiers. A single record per CDR3 protein comes from TCRdb applying MiXCR to the PCR reads. The sample carries 500,000 to 650,000 distinct CDR3 sequences, more than 9.5% recorded once. The CDR3 is made up of 16 amino acids. Per the germline V gene, CDR1 is SGHTA and CDR2 is FQGNSA. V lost 1 base and J 0 bases, leaving 10 bases between the germline ends. Whole-study results and caveats: Expanded graft clones numbering several hundred reportedly gave rise to alpha-beta T cells about two months after transplant.

This TCR came from a female patient between 2 and 15 years old who had a stem cell transplant for aplastic anemia, so the T cells may come from the graft donor. The chain joins TRBV7-2 to TRBJ1-5; D unresolved. The sequenced sample was PBMCs, mostly from graft donor cells, obtained 180 days after TCRalphabeta/CD19-depleted stem cell transplant. The CDR3 region is CASSLEADYSNQPQHF. The DNA for the CDR3 is TGTGCCAGCAGCTTAGAGGCCGATTATAGCAATCAGCCCCAGCATTTT.